This T cell receptor (beta chain) stems from a study of PD-1 blockade in classical Hodgkin lymphoma (dated by TCRdb to the early 2020s). Looking at the study overall: Nivolumab dosing was 3 mg/kg intravenously every 2 weeks, continuing until either disease progression or unacceptable toxicity. The study used CyTOF and TCR beta sequencing to define a peripheral blood immune signature of response to PD-1 blockade in classical Hodgkin lymphoma. What the authors observed across the whole study: A significant rise by C4D1 was seen in CD4+ but not CD8+ TCR diversity (p=0.0027 vs p=0.16), with the rise being most apparent in complete responders (p=0.02). Trial patients with a complete response had baseline diversity similar to that of newly diagnosed patients, while partial responders and progressors had significantly lower diversity. Baseline TCR diversity was reported to be lower in newly diagnosed patients than in healthy donors, and even lower in relapsed/refractory patients. Diversity was lower in patients who began nivolumab less than 1 year after ASCT, so these patients were left out of later analyses to avoid confounding by immune reconstitution. The study covered only a single clinical trial cohort, and the causes of the repertoire differences, possibly disease activity or prior therapy, were still not defined.

The time point tag for this specimen amounts to: cycle 2 day 1 (C2D1) of nivolumab. All trial patients had relapsed after autologous stem cell transplantation, with cohorts A, B and C differing in prior brentuximab vedotin exposure. The trial cohort included 55 to 65 patients with relapsed/refractory classical Hodgkin lymphoma, and each patient had a best overall response of complete response, partial response or progressive disease. Trial patients were treated with single-agent nivolumab in the multi-cohort phase II CheckMate 205 trial. An independent review committee assessed best overall response by applying the 2007 International Working Group response criteria. Trial PBMCs were obtained immediately prior to nivolumab initiation (C1D1) and on therapy at cycle 2 day 1 and cycle 4 day 1. Peripheral blood was collected in 8 mL Vacutainer Cell Preparation Tubes, from which PBMCs were isolated by centrifugation and then cryopreserved.

Comments on this clone: Its binding antigen is unknown. Nothing much larger sits one base from this clone, and base qualities are not available.

Looking up the germline V gene (reference sequence) yields CDR1 SGHKS and CDR2 YYEKEE. V and J lose 7 bases and 3 bases, and a span of 17 bases separates them. The CDR3 holds 15 amino acids from the cysteine to the phenylalanine. Just the 45-base CDR3 DNA is kept, in frame starting at base 1. The Qiagen DNeasy kit was used to extract genomic DNA from unsorted PBMCs and from the negatively selected CD4+ and CD8+ fractions. TCR beta CDR3 regions were subjected to amplification by immunoSEQ multiplex PCR with primers that anneal to V and J segments. A synthetic immune receptor repertoire was used to minimize amplification bias, and remaining bias was computationally removed after sequencing. The source study handled its data this way. Repertoire diversity was quantified as the Shannon entropy index using custom Python scripts. The unsorted, CD4+ and CD8+ repertoires were each analyzed separately, with the exception of combined analyses, where CD4+ and CD8+ sequences were merged in silico. A clone was considered expanded if an increase in frequency of at least 2-fold after treatment relative to C1D1 was found, and a pseudocount of 0.5 was applied to clones undetected at baseline. Singleton clones were defined as clones with 0 or 1 copy at C1D1, and non-singleton clones were defined as clones with 2 or more copies. Clones expanded in unsorted samples were annotated as CD4+, CD8+ or unknown by matching protein sequences in sorted samples from the same patient. Wilcoxon tests on paired samples were used to test changes in diversity from C1D1 to C4D1. Not all clones reach the TCRdb copy of this immuneACCESS table, which keeps in-frame sequences only. Checked studies attribute under half of the gap to unresolved V genes and leave the rest unexplained. Clone size and V and J calls were adopted from that table, with D and trimming inferred from the DNA. The sample records about 29,000 clones, approximately 72% of which are singletons. About 32% of the sample goes to the ten largest clones.

The receptor was isolated from a human donor with classical Hodgkin lymphoma. Sample: peripheral blood mononuclear cells (PBMCs), taken before the second cycle of nivolumab. This chain joins TRBV5-5 to TRBJ1-5; the D gene is not confidently resolved. The CDR3 corresponds to CASQPSGQVNQPQHF. Read as DNA, the sequence is TGTGCCAGCCAACCCTCGGGCCAGGTCAATCAGCCCCAGCATTTT.